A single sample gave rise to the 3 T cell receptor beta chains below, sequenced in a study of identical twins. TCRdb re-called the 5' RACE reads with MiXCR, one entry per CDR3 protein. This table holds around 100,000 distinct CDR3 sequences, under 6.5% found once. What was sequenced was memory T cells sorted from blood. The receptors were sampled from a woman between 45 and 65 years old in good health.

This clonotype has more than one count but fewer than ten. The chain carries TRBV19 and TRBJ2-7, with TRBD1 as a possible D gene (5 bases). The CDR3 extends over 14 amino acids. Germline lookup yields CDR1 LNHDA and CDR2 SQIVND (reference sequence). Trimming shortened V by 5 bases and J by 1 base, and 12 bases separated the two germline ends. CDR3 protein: CASSADQGSYEQYF. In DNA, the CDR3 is TGTGCCAGTAGTGCAGACCAGGGATCCTACGAGCAGTACTTC.

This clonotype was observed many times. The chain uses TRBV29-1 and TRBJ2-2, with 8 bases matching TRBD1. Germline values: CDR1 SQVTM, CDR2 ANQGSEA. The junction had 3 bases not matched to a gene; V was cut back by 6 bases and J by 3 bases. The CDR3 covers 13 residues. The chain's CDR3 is CSVQGAHTGELFF. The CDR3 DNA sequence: TGCAGCGTCCAGGGGGCCCACACCGGGGAGCTGTTTTTT.

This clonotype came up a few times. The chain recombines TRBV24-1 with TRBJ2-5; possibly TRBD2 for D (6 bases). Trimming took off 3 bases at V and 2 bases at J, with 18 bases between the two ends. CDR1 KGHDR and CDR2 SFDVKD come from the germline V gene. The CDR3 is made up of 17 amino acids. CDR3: CATSDPGGGGKQETQYF. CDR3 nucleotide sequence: TGTGCCACCAGTGATCCGGGTGGAGGCGGGAAGCAAGAGACCCAGTACTTC.